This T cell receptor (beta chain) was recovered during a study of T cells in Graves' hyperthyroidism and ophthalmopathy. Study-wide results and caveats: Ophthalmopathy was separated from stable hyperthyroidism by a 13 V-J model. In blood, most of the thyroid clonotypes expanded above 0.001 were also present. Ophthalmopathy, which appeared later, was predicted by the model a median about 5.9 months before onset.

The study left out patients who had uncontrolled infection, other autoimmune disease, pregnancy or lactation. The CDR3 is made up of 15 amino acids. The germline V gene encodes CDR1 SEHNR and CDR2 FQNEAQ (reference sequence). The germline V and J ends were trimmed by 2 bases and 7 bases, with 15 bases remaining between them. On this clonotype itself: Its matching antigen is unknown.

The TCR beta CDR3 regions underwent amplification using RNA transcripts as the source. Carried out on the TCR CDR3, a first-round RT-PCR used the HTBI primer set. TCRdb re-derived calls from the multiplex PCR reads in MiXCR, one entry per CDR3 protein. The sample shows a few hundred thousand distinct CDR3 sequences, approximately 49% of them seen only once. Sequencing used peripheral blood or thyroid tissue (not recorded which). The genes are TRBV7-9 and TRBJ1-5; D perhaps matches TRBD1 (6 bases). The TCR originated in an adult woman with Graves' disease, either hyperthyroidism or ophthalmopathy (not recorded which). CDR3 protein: CASSLTNGRGQPQHF. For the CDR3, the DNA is TGTGCCAGCAGCTTAACCAACGGGAGGGGGCAGCCCCAGCATTTT.